This T cell receptor (beta chain) was found in a study of OX40 agonist ivuxolimab in advanced cancers. Overall study context: Mean age 60 years, range roughly 20 to 85; roughly 82% male.

Trimming took 5 bases from V and 0 from J; bases not matched to a gene: 7. This CDR3 is 16 amino acids long. The V gene's germline CDR1 is LNHDA and CDR2 SQIVND (reference sequence). Measured with immunoSEQ multiplex PCR; TCRdb has only the in-frame clones, and not every one. The table lists roughly 67,000 clones, more than 75% of them singletons. As for this clone: Its antigen remains unknown.

Study-wide points: Clonal expansion by week 6 occurred in CD4+ and CD8+ blood T cells (at 0.1 to 3.0 mg/kg).

The material was CD4+ or CD8+ T cells sorted from blood, obtained in a trial of the OX40 agonist ivuxolimab. The TCR originated in an adult with an advanced solid tumor such as melanoma, head and neck, liver or kidney cancer. The chain combines TRBV19 with TRBJ1-5; the match to TRBD1 covers 7 bases. The CDR3 nucleotides read TGTGCCAGTAGTGACATCGACAGGGATAGCAATCAGCCCCAGCATTTT. This translates into CASSDIDRDSNQPQHF.